These 24 T cell receptor beta chains originate from one sample sequenced in a study of cytomegalovirus exposure and HLA in healthy donors. With 60 Vbeta and 13 Jbeta primers, the PCR was carried out. Produced via immunoSEQ multiplex PCR; TCRdb's table is partial and in-frame only. Of about 180,000 clones listed, roughly 75% are singletons. Sequencing input: PBMCs. These receptors all come from a man aged 35-49 years in good health and CMV-seronegative.

This chain joins TRBV11-3 and TRBJ2-1; TRBD2 matches at 8 bases. Germline-derived CDR1 and CDR2 are SGHNT and YENEEA. This CDR3 spans 15 amino acids. The V and J ends lost 5 bases and 8 bases, in that order; junction bases with no gene match: 11. The CDR3 here is CASSPLAGIIDEQFF. CDR3 nucleotides: TGTGCCAGCAGCCCCTTAGCGGGAATAATCGATGAGCAGTTCTTC.

The CDR3 is CASSLHGAGGVYEQYF. CDR3 DNA sequence: TGTGCCAGCAGCTTACACGGGGCAGGGGGCGTTTACGAGCAGTACTTC. The chain has TRBV7-2 and TRBJ2-7, with 8 bases identical to TRBD1. Germline CDR1 SGHTA, CDR2 FQGNSA. The trim removed 2 bases at V and 4 bases at J, leaving 10 bases unmatched. There are 16 residues in the CDR3. The full variable domain, its missing parts supplied by reference TRBV7-2 and TRBJ2-7, is GAGVSQSPSNKVTEKGKDVELRCDPISGHTALYWYRQSLGQGLEFLIYFQGNSAPDKSGLPSDRFSAERTGGSVSTLTIQRTQQEDSAVYLCASSLHGAGGVYEQYFGPGTRLTVT.

This chain links TRBV11-3 with TRBJ1-2; no clear D gene. Germline-derived CDR1 and CDR2 are SGHNT and YENEEA. V was clipped by 5 bases and J by 0 bases, with 7 bases between them. This CDR3 contains 13 residues. In nucleotides, the CDR3 is TGTGCCAGCAGCCCTTTAGCTAACTATGGCTACACCTTC. Its protein is CASSPLANYGYTF.

The CDR3 sequence: CASGKQGHPYEQYF. The CDR3 nucleotides are TGCGCCAGCGGAAAGCAGGGGCATCCCTACGAGCAGTACTTC. V usage is TRBV10-1 and J usage is TRBJ2-7; weak D call: TRBD1 (6 bases). V was clipped by 8 bases and J by 2 bases, with 16 bases between them. Germline values: CDR1 WNHNN, CDR2 SYGVQD (reference sequence). CDR3 length equals 14 residues.

This sequence joins TRBV2 and TRBJ1-3; no clear D gene. CDR1 is SNHLY, CDR2 FYNNEI, per germline. The CDR3 sequence is 13 residues long. The ends were cut back, 7 bases at V and 0 bases at J, with 7 bases in the middle. This CDR3 reads CASKEFSGNTIYF. The DNA for the CDR3 is TGTGCCAGCAAAGAGTTCTCTGGAAACACCATATATTTT.

The chain uses TRBV28 and TRBJ2-3, with 11 bases lining up with TRBD2. CDR1 is MDHEN, CDR2 SYDVKM, per germline. This CDR3 region has 14 residues. CDR3 sequence reads: CAHVAGGPSDTQYF. As DNA, the CDR3 is TGTGCTCATGTAGCGGGGGGGCCCTCAGATACGCAGTATTTT.

The V and J genes are TRBV11-2 and TRBJ2-7; TRBD2 matches at 8 bases. V shed 0 bases, J shed 4 bases, and the junction held 5 bases outside the gene matches. Germline V gene lookup returns CDR1 SGHAT and CDR2 FQNNGV. The CDR3 spans 15 residues. The CDR3 spells CASSLESSGYYEQYF. In nucleotides, the CDR3 is TGTGCCAGCAGCTTAGAGTCTAGCGGGTATTACGAGCAGTACTTC.

CDR3 amino acids: CASSPQDRAVGSEAFF. Written as DNA, the CDR3 is TGTGCCAGCAGTCCTCAGGACAGGGCGGTAGGATCTGAAGCTTTCTTT. The chain has TRBV2 and TRBJ1-1; 8 bases are a match to TRBD1. Trimming cost V 5 bases and J 6 bases; bases outside gene matches: 14. The CDR3 consists of 16 residues. Looked up from germline, CDR1 is SNHLY and CDR2 is FYNNEI.

The chain carries TRBV27 and TRBJ2-7; 8 nucleotides agree with TRBD1. The CDR3 extends over 14 amino acids. V was clipped by 5 bases and J by 4 bases; unmatched bases: 7. The germline V gene encodes CDR1 MNHEY and CDR2 SMNVEV (reference sequence). CDR3 amino acids: CASSPRGLGYEQYF. The CDR3 bases are TGTGCCAGCAGTCCCAGGGGGCTGGGTTACGAGCAGTACTTC.

V usage is TRBV7-9 and J usage is TRBJ1-4, with 9 bases aligning to TRBD1. There are 15 residues in the CDR3. Germline values: CDR1 SEHNR, CDR2 FQNEAQ (reference sequence). With V trimmed by 3 bases and J by 7 bases, 6 bases remained unmatched. The CDR3: CASSFPGQGLEKLFF. The CDR3 region has the DNA TGTGCCAGCAGCTTCCCGGGACAGGGCCTTGAAAAACTGTTTTTT.

This chain uses TRBV27 with TRBJ1-1, with D uncertain. This CDR3 comprises 14 residues. Germline V lookup: CDR1 MNHEY, CDR2 SMNVEV (reference sequence). Deletions cut 2 bases from V and 1 base from J, with 8 bases between. CDR3 sequence (DNA): TGTGCCAGCAGTTTAGTTTCCCGGAACACTGAAGCTTTCTTT. It codes for CASSLVSRNTEAFF.

The chain links TRBV6-5 to TRBJ1-1; 7 bases are shared with TRBD1. The V and J ends lost 2 bases and 1 base, in that order; junction bases with no gene match: 4. From germline, CDR1 is MNHEY and CDR2 SVGAGI. The CDR3 contains 15 residues. The CDR3 reads CASSYEGAPNTEAFF. CDR3 nucleotides: TGTGCCAGCAGTTACGAGGGGGCTCCGAACACTGAAGCTTTCTTT.

This clone was observed once. CDR3 residues: CASSQGSQPQHF. The DNA of the CDR3 is TGCGCCAGCAGCCAGGGGAGCCAGCCCCAGCATTTT. The V gene is TRBV4-3, the J gene TRBJ1-5; D not certain. This CDR3 is 12 amino acids long. V was shortened by 3 bases and J by 7 bases, with 7 bases between the two germline ends. Germline-derived CDR1 and CDR2 are LGHNA and YSLEER.

J is TRBJ2-7 and V is TRBV14, with D unclear. This CDR3 comprises 11 residues. V lost 2 bases and J lost 5, with 4 bases in between. Per the germline V gene, CDR1 is SGHDN and CDR2 is FVKESK. CDR3 region: CASSQSHEQYF. The CDR3 region has the DNA TGTGCCAGCAGCCAATCTCACGAGCAGTACTTC.

This clone was recorded only once. The J gene is TRBJ2-3, the V gene TRBV2, with a weak D call TRBD1 (6 bases). Germline values: CDR1 SNHLY, CDR2 FYNNEI. V was shortened by 4 bases and J by 6 bases, with 20 bases between the two germline ends. The CDR3 has 16 residues. This CDR3 is CASSGGQGLILDTQYF. As DNA, the CDR3 is TGTGCCAGCAGTGGGGGCCAGGGGCTAATACTGGATACGCAGTATTTT. Looking up the rest from reference TRBV2 and TRBJ2-3 gives the full variable domain: EPEVTQTPSHQVTQMGQEVILRCVPISNHLYFYWYRQILGQKVEFLVSFYNNEISEKSEIFDDQFSVERPDGSNFTLKIRSTKLEDSAMYFCASSGGQGLILDTQYFGPGTRLTVL.

Notes on this clone: Other DNA sequences in this specimen translate into the identical CDR3. The chain is built from TRBV5-1 and TRBJ2-3, with TRBD2 identical over 14 bases. Trimming removed 3 bases from V and 1 base from J; junction bases left unmatched: 1. Germline CDR1 and CDR2: SGHRS and YFSETQ. There are 16 residues in the CDR3. The CDR3 sequence is CASSSGLAGGTDTQYF. CDR3 in DNA: TGCGCCAGCAGCTCGGGACTAGCGGGGGGCACAGATACGCAGTATTTT.

This clone was seen just once. The V and J genes are TRBV6-1 and TRBJ2-1; the match to TRBD2 covers 11 bases. This CDR3 region has 17 residues. Germline CDR1 and CDR2: MNHNS and SASEGT. Trimming took 4 bases from V and 0 from J; bases not matched to a gene: 5. CDR3 loop: CASSVGLAALSYNEQFF. DNA for the CDR3: TGTGCCAGCAGTGTGGGACTAGCGGCACTCTCCTACAATGAGCAGTTCTTC.

The DNA for the CDR3 is TGTGCCAGCAGCTTATTGGCCCCCGGACTCAGGGGGAACACTGAAGCTTTCTTT. It yields the protein CASSLLAPGLRGNTEAFF. The rearrangement joins TRBV7-2 to TRBJ1-1; tentative D call: TRBD1 (6 bases). The CDR3 runs 18 residues. CDR1 and CDR2 from the germline V gene are SGHTA and FQGNSA. Trimming pared 2 bases from V and 1 base from J, leaving 20 bases between.

The rearrangement joins TRBV7-9 to TRBJ2-1; TRBD2 matches at 10 bases. J gave up 6 bases and V 5 bases, and 1 base lay outside the gene matches. The CDR3 is 13 amino acids. Looked up from germline, CDR1 is SEHNR and CDR2 is FQNEAQ (reference sequence). CDR3 protein: CASSPSGSNEQFF. CDR3 sequence (DNA): TGTGCCAGCAGCCCTAGCGGGAGCAATGAGCAGTTCTTC.

The rearrangement joins TRBV4-3 to TRBJ1-2, with TRBD1 matching 8 bases. The V gene's germline CDR1 is LGHNA and CDR2 YSLEER. The CDR3 spans 16 residues. J was trimmed by 8 bases and V by 3 bases; bases with no gene match: 14. CDR3 sequence (DNA): TGCGCCAGCAGCCAGAGGGTAACAGGGGGTCTTGAGGGCTACACCTTC. This codes for CASSQRVTGGLEGYTF.

The chain employs TRBV2 and TRBJ2-1, with D possibly matching TRBD2 (5 bases). The V gene lost 6 bases and the J gene lost 3 bases, with 15 bases spanning the gap. The germline V gene has CDR1 SNHLY and CDR2 FYNNEI. This CDR3 region has 15 residues. The CDR3 loop reads CASRLLRGLYNEQFF. DNA of the CDR3: TGTGCCAGCAGATTACTTAGAGGGCTCTACAATGAGCAGTTCTTC.

V is TRBV5-1 and J is TRBJ1-1, with 8 bases that match TRBD1. Unmatched junction bases numbered 3, after V lost 2 bases and J lost 6 bases. Germline loops: CDR1 SGHRS, CDR2 YFSETQ. CDR3 length equals 13 residues. The CDR3 loop reads CASSFQGAPEAFF. The CDR3 region has the DNA TGCGCCAGCAGCTTTCAGGGGGCGCCTGAAGCTTTCTTT.

The chain couples TRBV7-9 to TRBJ2-7; 7 bases are a match to TRBD2. There are 13 residues in the CDR3. The junction had 5 bases not matched to a gene; V was cut back by 3 bases and J by 6 bases. Germline V lookup: CDR1 SEHNR, CDR2 FQNEAQ (reference sequence). The CDR3 sequence: CASSFGGIGEQYF. Here the CDR3 DNA reads TGTGCCAGCAGCTTCGGGGGGATTGGCGAGCAGTACTTC.

V and J are TRBV23-1 and TRBJ2-7; D is possibly TRBD2 (6 bases). TRBV23-1 falls under the ORF class, with uncertain function. The V gene lost 6 bases and the J gene lost 6 bases, with 21 bases spanning the gap. CDR3 length equals 15 residues. The DNA for the CDR3 is TGCGCCAGCAGCTGGGTTTATTGCGGGACCTCCGAGCAGTACTTC. It yields the protein CASSWVYCGTSEQYF.